The 20 T cell receptor beta chains in this list originate from one sample, sequenced in a study of cytomegalovirus exposure and HLA in healthy donors (TCRdb year 2017). Library generation was performed with the immunoSEQ multiplex PCR assay. Sourced from immuneACCESS, this table was stored by TCRdb with only in-frame sequences that have V and J called. A share of the clones is absent; for the studies checked, an unresolved V gene accounts for under half, and the remainder has no known explanation. A total of some 170,000 clones appear in this sample, about 89% of them only once. 2.7% of the sample belongs to the ten largest clones. The sequencing input was PBMCs. These receptors were obtained from a man aged 18 to 30 in good health and CMV-seropositive.

This chain uses TRBV4-2 with TRBJ2-3, with 8 positions matching TRBD2. CDR3 length: 16 residues. CDR1 LGHNA and CDR2 YNFKEQ come from the germline V gene. V trimming: 1 base; J trimming: 3 bases; junction bases outside the gene matches: 6. CDR3 amino acids: CASSQAPSGGTDTQYF. The DNA for the CDR3 is TGTGCCAGCAGCCAAGCTCCCAGCGGGGGTACAGATACGCAGTATTTT.

The CDR3 here is CASSLRGGDTQYF. The CDR3 DNA reads TGTGCCAGCAGCTTGCGGGGCGGGGATACGCAGTATTTT. The chain is built from TRBV7-6 and TRBJ2-3; maybe TRBD2 (6 bases). The CDR3 length is 13 residues. Germline-derived CDR1 and CDR2 are SGHVS and FNYEAQ. The V gene lost 3 bases and the J gene lost 6 bases, with 10 bases spanning the gap.

The chain couples TRBV28 to TRBJ2-5; D not certain. In germline, CDR1 is MDHEN, CDR2 SYDVKM. V was shortened by 7 bases and J by 5 bases, with 14 bases between the two germline ends. The CDR3 contains 13 residues. CDR3 in amino acids: CASKLPGGETQYF. CDR3 nucleotide sequence: TGTGCCAGCAAACTCCCGGGTGGGGAGACCCAGTACTTC.

This clone was picked up one time. The chain joins TRBV28 to TRBJ1-1; D unclear. The CDR3 is made up of 12 amino acids. V shed 8 bases and J shed 4 bases, with 11 bases lying between them. Germline CDR1 MDHEN, CDR2 SYDVKM. CDR3 region: CASRTSRTEAFF. In DNA form, the CDR3 reads TGTGCCAGCCGCACTTCTCGCACTGAAGCTTTCTTT.

The genes are TRBV28 and TRBJ2-3; TRBD2 is a possible D gene (6 bases). V shed 6 bases and J shed 2 bases, with 18 bases lying between them. Germline CDR1 MDHEN, CDR2 SYDVKM. The CDR3 runs to 16 residues. Written as DNA, the CDR3 is TGTGCCAGCAGAATTAGGAGGGCCAGGGACACAGATACGCAGTATTTT. Residues: CASRIRRARDTDTQYF. The variable domain in full, completed from reference TRBV28 and TRBJ2-3, reads DVKVTQSSRYLVKRTGEKVFLECVQDMDHENMFWYRQDPGLGLRLIYFSYDVKMKEKGDIPEGYSVSREKKERFSLILESASTNQTSMYLCASRIRRARDTDTQYFGPGTRLTVL.

This chain uses TRBV13 with TRBJ2-1; TRBD1 matches 8 bases. The CDR3 covers 17 residues. From germline, CDR1 is PRHDT and CDR2 FYEKMQ (reference sequence). With 3 bases clipped from V and 9 bases from J, the junction kept 16 bases outside the gene matches. Written as DNA, the CDR3 is TGTGCCAGCAGCTTTCCAACTGACAGGGGACCTAATAGTGAGCAGTTCTTC. This gives the protein CASSFPTDRGPNSEQFF.

The rearrangement uses TRBV7-2 and TRBJ2-1; D is unclear. Trimming removed 2 bases from V and 10 bases from J, with 15 bases in between. The CDR3 runs 14 residues. The germline CDR1 and CDR2 sequences are SGHTA and FQGNSA. CDR3 nucleotides: TGTGCCAGCAGCTTAATGTCAGGTCATCCCGAGCAGTTCTTC. As protein: CASSLMSGHPEQFF.

In its sample, this clone was seen once. The chain combines TRBV2 with TRBJ2-3; 12 bases are shared with TRBD2. The CDR3 consists of 18 residues. Unmatched junction bases numbered 10, after V lost 2 bases and J lost 4 bases. Per the germline V gene, CDR1 is SNHLY and CDR2 is FYNNEI. CDR3 protein: CASSENPLAGGIPDTQYF. The DNA for the CDR3 is TGTGCCAGCAGTGAAAACCCTCTAGCGGGAGGGATCCCAGATACGCAGTATTTT.

This clone was seen a handful of times. The chain joins TRBV6-4 to TRBJ1-6; 7 bases are shared with TRBD1. CDR1 MRHNA and CDR2 SNTAGT come from the germline V gene. The CDR3 covers 15 residues. V lost 2 bases to trimming and J lost 5 bases; unmatched junction nucleotides: 3. CDR3 in amino acids: CASSDGGTDNSPLHF. The DNA of the CDR3 is TGTGCCAGCAGTGACGGGGGGACAGATAATTCACCCCTCCACTTT.

This clone has a single count. The V call is TRBV4-1, the J call TRBJ2-1; 13 bases fit TRBD2. The CDR3 contains 20 residues. The trim removed 3 bases at V and 6 bases at J, leaving 17 bases unmatched. Looked up from germline, CDR1 is MGHRA and CDR2 is YSYEKL. CDR3: CASSHRRTSGGPPTPNEQFF. DNA for the CDR3: TGCGCCAGCAGCCACCGTAGGACTAGCGGGGGCCCCCCGACTCCCAATGAGCAGTTCTTC.

The chain combines TRBV4-1 with TRBJ2-7; D not certain. The germline V gene has CDR1 MGHRA and CDR2 YSYEKL. Trimming stripped 0 bases from V and 9 bases from J, with 9 bases between. The CDR3 loop spans 12 amino acids. The CDR3 bases are TGCGCCAGCAGCCAAGATTTGGCTCGGCAGTACTTC. As protein: CASSQDLARQYF.

The CDR3 is CASSQAIAGQETQYF. CDR3 nucleotide sequence: TGCGCCAGCAGCCAAGCCATAGCGGGCCAAGAGACCCAGTACTTC. The chain employs TRBV4-3 and TRBJ2-5; 7 bases are shared with TRBD2. CDR3 length equals 15 residues. CDR1 is LGHNA and CDR2 is YSLEER in the germline V gene. V lost 1 base, J lost 1 base, and 3 bases stayed unmatched.

This clone was recorded a few times. The junction shows a germline mismatch at one end, possibly a read error. The chain has TRBV7-7 and TRBJ2-1, with 7 bases matching TRBD2. The CDR3 totals 13 residues. The germline V gene encodes CDR1 SSHAT and CDR2 FNYEAQ (reference sequence). CDR3 coding DNA: TGTGCTAGCAGCTTAGAAGCGGGGTATGAGCAGTTCTTC. It yields the protein CASSLEAGYEQFF.

The rearrangement links TRBV27 to TRBJ2-5, with D tentatively TRBD2 (6 bases). Near its end, the DNA agrees better with TRBJ2-7, so the J call may be wrong. This CDR3 spans 12 amino acids. Germline CDR1 reads MNHEY; CDR2 reads SMNVEV (reference sequence). CDR3 nucleotides: TGTGCCAGCAGGGGGGGAGTCTACGAGCAGTACTTC. Its protein product is CASRGGVYEQYF.

The V call is TRBV5-4, the J call TRBJ2-3; possible D gene TRBD1, 6 bases. The CDR3 length is 18 residues. Germline CDR1 is SGHNT and CDR2 is YYREEE (reference sequence). V was shortened by 0 bases and J by 0 bases, with 17 bases between the two germline ends. CDR3 protein: CASSLAPGTPTSTDTQYF. The CDR3 DNA follows: TGTGCCAGCAGCTTGGCACCGGGGACACCCACTAGCACAGATACGCAGTATTTT.

This clone showed up just once. This sequence joins TRBV14 and TRBJ2-5; D might be TRBD2 (6 bases). Germline CDR1 is SGHDN and CDR2 is FVKESK. V was clipped by 1 base and J by 5 bases, with 14 bases between them. The CDR3 is 15 residues long. CDR3 in amino acids: CASSQGYPGEETQYF. The CDR3, as DNA: TGTGCCAGCAGCCAAGGGTATCCGGGAGAGGAGACCCAGTACTTC.

V usage is TRBV7-6 and J usage is TRBJ1-3, with D unresolved. Trimming took 6 bases from V and 1 from J, leaving 10 bases between them. The CDR3 covers 14 residues. Germline assignment: CDR1 SGHVS and CDR2 FNYEAQ. The DNA for the CDR3 is TGTGCCAGCAGACCTCCAGGATCTGGAAACACCATATATTTT. This translates into CASRPPGSGNTIYF.

The V and J genes are TRBV15 and TRBJ1-4; D is unresolved. The V gene's germline CDR1 is LNHNV and CDR2 YYDKDF (reference sequence). Trimming cost V 4 bases and J 5 bases, with 14 bases left between them. The CDR3 covers 15 residues. As DNA, the CDR3 is TGTGCCACCAGCAACCCCGAGGGCTCAAATGAAAAACTGTTTTTT. Protein: CATSNPEGSNEKLFF.

The chain recombines TRBV5-1 with TRBJ2-1, with D maybe TRBD1 (6 bases). The CDR3 loop spans 13 amino acids. Germline V CDR1 and CDR2: SGHRS, YFSETQ. Trimming stripped 2 bases from V and 5 bases from J, with 8 bases between. The DNA of the CDR3 is TGCGCCAGCAGCTTCAAGGGGGACAATGAGCAGTTCTTC. Translated, it gives CASSFKGDNEQFF.

The chain is built from TRBV28 and TRBJ2-1, with D maybe TRBD1 (5 bases). This CDR3 region has 15 residues. Germline V gene data show CDR1 as MDHEN and CDR2 as SYDVKM. Trimming stripped 6 bases from V and 0 bases from J, with 12 bases between. As DNA, the CDR3 is TGTGCCAGCAGCTTGGGGCCTAGCTCCTACAATGAGCAGTTCTTC. Encoded protein: CASSLGPSSYNEQFF.